The T cell receptor (beta chain) under discussion was sequenced for a study of shared clonotypes between healthy human individuals. The junction had 10 bases not matched to a gene; V was cut back by 0 bases and J by 7 bases. Germline V gene lookup returns CDR1 MGHDK and CDR2 SYGVNS. This CDR3 has 16 amino acids. Only in-frame clones appear in the TCRdb table, and some are missing; sequencing was by immunoSEQ multiplex PCR. Found here are roughly 480,000 clones, around 80% of them singletons; the top ten hold about an eighth. The chain couples TRBV25-1 to TRBJ1-2; 8 nucleotides agree with TRBD1. The sequence was obtained from a woman in her thirties or forties in good health. Some clones in this sample may be carry-over from other donors' samples. What was sequenced was PBMCs. This chain's CDR3 is CASSEYGGRGPGGYTF. The CDR3 DNA follows: TGTGCCAGCAGTGAATATGGGGGCAGGGGGCCGGGTGGCTACACCTTC.